This T cell receptor (beta chain) was documented in a study of cytomegalovirus exposure and HLA in healthy donors. Broader study findings: In terms of immune exposure information, only CMV serostatus was available. Apparent HLA restriction characterized most CMV-associated TCR beta chains in a later analysis. Specificity for CMV antigens was confirmed in vitro for three of the CMV-associated chains.

Vbeta (60) and Jbeta (13) primers were used in the PCR. This table comes from immunoSEQ multiplex PCR, and its TCRdb copy is limited to in-frame clones, with some not included. The repertoire holds 130,000 or so clones, about 73% seen once, with 2.1% in the top ten. Comment on this clone: Its antigen is unknown.

V was shortened by 3 bases and J by 4 bases, with 10 bases between the two germline ends. Germline lookup yields CDR1 LNHDA and CDR2 SQIVND (reference sequence). This CDR3 has 13 residues. The source material was PBMCs. The rearrangement joins TRBV19 to TRBJ2-7, with D maybe TRBD1 (5 bases). This sequence originates from a woman aged 40-49 years in good health and CMV-seropositive. CDR3 sequence reads: CASSIRGTYEQYF. The CDR3 DNA reads as TGTGCCAGTAGTATTAGGGGAACGTACGAGCAGTACTTC.